The clone carrying this TCR beta chain has a handful of counts. This sample was taken from a study of T-cell memory formation after mild COVID-19. After 5'RACE with constant-segment primers, TCR alpha and TCR beta cDNA libraries carrying sample barcodes and UMIs were obtained. TCRdb reprocessed the 5' RACE reads with MiXCR, giving one entry per CDR3 protein. The repertoire consists of some 100,000 distinct CDR3 sequences, with approximately 10% occurring once and the leading ten covering around 39%. Trimming left V 4 bases short and J 7 bases short, with 11 bases between. Germline V gene lookup returns CDR1 SGHTA and CDR2 FQGNSA. The CDR3 length is 13 residues.

Sequenced sample: PBMCs or a T cell subset sorted from them (not recorded which). This sequence joins TRBV7-2 and TRBJ2-1; no reliable D call. The source is a man aged 18 to 30 who had mild COVID-19 (a few samples of this study predate the infection). Cell type and time point are not known. CDR3 sequence (DNA): TGTGCCAGCAGCTGGGTTACCCAAAATGAGCAGTTCTTC. It encodes CASSWVTQNEQFF.